The 4 T cell receptor beta chains given below trace back to one sample, sequenced in a study of T cells in Graves' hyperthyroidism and ophthalmopathy. Amplified TCR beta CDR3 regions came from RNA transcripts. First-round RT-PCR with HTBI primers amplified the TCR CDR3 region. TCRdb recomputed calls from the multiplex PCR reads with MiXCR, one row per CDR3 protein. The sample consists of 450,000 to 700,000 distinct CDR3 sequences, more than 45% of them appearing once. Sample: peripheral blood or thyroid tissue (not recorded which). These receptors were taken from an adult woman with Graves' disease, either hyperthyroidism or ophthalmopathy (not recorded which).

About this clonotype: One end of the junction varies from germline; a read error may be responsible. The chain recombines TRBV20-1 with TRBJ1-6; D uncertain. The CDR3 spans 12 residues. Germline V lookup: CDR1 DFQATT, CDR2 SNEGSKA (reference sequence). CDR3 residues: CSTRHGVSPLHF. Here the CDR3 DNA reads TGCAGTACTAGACATGGGGTGTCACCCCTCCACTTT.

J is TRBJ1-6 and V is TRBV7-9, with 10 bases identical to TRBD1. Germline CDR1 reads SEHNR; CDR2 reads FQNEAQ (reference sequence). The trim removed 3 bases at V and 10 bases at J, leaving 9 bases unmatched. The CDR3 is 16 amino acids. The chain's CDR3 is CASSFGPGQGRSPLHF. The CDR3 region has the DNA TGTGCCAGCAGCTTTGGCCCGGGACAGGGGCGCTCACCCCTCCACTTT.

This clonotype was found many times. This chain links TRBV11-3 with TRBJ1-1; TRBD1 matches at 7 bases. This CDR3 has 13 residues. V shed 7 bases, J shed 5 bases, and the junction held 7 bases outside the gene matches. Germline CDR1 is SGHNT and CDR2 is YENEEA. CDR3 loop: CASNLYRGTEAFF. CDR3 bases: TGTGCCAGCAACCTATACAGGGGAACTGAAGCTTTCTTT.

Only a few counts were recorded for this clonotype. The rearrangement uses TRBV7-2 and TRBJ1-6; TRBD1 agrees at 7 bases. J was trimmed by 9 bases and V by 7 bases; bases with no gene match: 12. The CDR3 has 15 amino acids. Germline V gene sequence: CDR1 SGHTA, CDR2 FQGNSA. The CDR3 nucleotides read TGTGCCAGCACCAAAACGCAGGGGGTTGGTTCACCCCTCCACTTT. The encoded protein is CASTKTQGVGSPLHF.